This T cell receptor beta chain appears in the sequencing data of a study of metastatic and nonmetastatic thyroid tumors. The length of the CDR3 is 15 residues. From germline, CDR1 is LGHNA and CDR2 YNFKEQ. J gave up 1 base and V 10 bases, and 11 bases lay outside the gene matches. No patient received treatment before thyroid surgery. Via MiXCR, TCRdb re-called the PCR reads. The top ten hold more than 10% of the sample, which has 12,000 or so clones, about 31% seen once. Sequences were obtained from tumor tissue. The sequence derives from a female donor with papillary thyroid cancer or a benign thyroid nodule (not recorded which). Some clones in this sample may be carry-over from other donors' samples. The chain carries TRBV4-2 and TRBJ2-7, with 9 bases that match TRBD1. CDR3 sequence: CATSTGTGRSYEQYF. The CDR3 bases are TGTGCCACCTCAACCGGGACAGGGCGTTCCTACGAGCAGTACTTC.